The source of this TCR beta chain is a study of cytomegalovirus exposure and HLA in healthy donors. Study-level background: There were some 380 genotyped donors. Of these, roughly 80% fell in the genetic ancestry cluster associated with self-reported Caucasian donors.

Regarding this clone: Antigen unknown.

Overall study findings and caveats: The dataset shows that most TCR sequences were rare, while some public TCRs occurred in many donors.

CDR3 size: 14 residues. Germline V lookup: CDR1 MNHEY, CDR2 SMNVEV (reference sequence). V lost 0 bases and J lost 0, with 6 bases in between. This PCR relied on a set of 60 Vbeta primers and 13 Jbeta primers. Generated by immunoSEQ multiplex PCR, the TCRdb table keeps only in-frame clones and is missing some. The sample contains 140,000 or so clones, 75% to 80% of which appear only once. This chain joins TRBV27 and TRBJ2-7, with D unclear. The clonotype originates from a woman aged 25 to 45 in good health and CMV-seronegative. Sequencing was carried out using PBMCs. The CDR3 region is CASSLSRISYEQYF. CDR3 nucleotide sequence: TGTGCCAGCAGTTTATCCAGGATCTCCTACGAGCAGTACTTC.